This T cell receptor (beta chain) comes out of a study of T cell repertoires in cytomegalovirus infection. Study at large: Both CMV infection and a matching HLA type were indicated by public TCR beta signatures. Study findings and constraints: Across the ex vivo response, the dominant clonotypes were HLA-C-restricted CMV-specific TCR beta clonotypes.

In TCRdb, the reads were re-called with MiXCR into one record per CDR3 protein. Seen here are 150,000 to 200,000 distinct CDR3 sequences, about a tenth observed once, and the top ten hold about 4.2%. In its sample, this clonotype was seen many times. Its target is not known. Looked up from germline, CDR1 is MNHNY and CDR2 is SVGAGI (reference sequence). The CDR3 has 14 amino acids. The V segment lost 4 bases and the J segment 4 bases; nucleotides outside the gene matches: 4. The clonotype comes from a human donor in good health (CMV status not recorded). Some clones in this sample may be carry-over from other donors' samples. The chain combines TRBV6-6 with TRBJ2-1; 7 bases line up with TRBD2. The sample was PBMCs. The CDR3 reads CASSSTSEYNEQFF. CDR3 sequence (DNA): TGTGCCAGCAGTTCTACTAGCGAGTACAATGAGCAGTTCTTC.